Described below is a single TCR beta chain sequence and its context. Antigen: not known. The protocol was immunoSEQ multiplex PCR, while the TCRdb copy is restricted to in-frame clones and leaves out a portion. The table records some 190,000 clones, about 94% of them present only once. This entry comes from a study of T cell responses to AZD1222 COVID-19 vaccine. Study outcomes and limitations: An increase in Spike-specific TCR breadth and depth was observed after two AZD1222 doses. CD4 TCRs covered the whole spike, strongest at regions 160-218 and 743-854. Close to half of spike-specific TCRs reportedly recognize unmutated variant regions.

This CDR3 has 15 residues. The germline V gene encodes CDR1 MNHEY and CDR2 SMNVEV (reference sequence). J was trimmed by 4 bases and V by 6 bases; bases with no gene match: 3. V usage is TRBV27 and J usage is TRBJ2-1; 13 bases line up with TRBD2. This sequence was found in an adult who received the MenACWY meningococcal vaccine as a control. Sequences were derived from peripheral blood, sampled 28 days after the second dose of the MenACWY control vaccine. The CDR3 nucleotides are TGTGCCAGCAGGCTGACTAGCGGGAGGTACAATGAGCAGTTCTTC. Translated, it gives CASRLTSGRYNEQFF.